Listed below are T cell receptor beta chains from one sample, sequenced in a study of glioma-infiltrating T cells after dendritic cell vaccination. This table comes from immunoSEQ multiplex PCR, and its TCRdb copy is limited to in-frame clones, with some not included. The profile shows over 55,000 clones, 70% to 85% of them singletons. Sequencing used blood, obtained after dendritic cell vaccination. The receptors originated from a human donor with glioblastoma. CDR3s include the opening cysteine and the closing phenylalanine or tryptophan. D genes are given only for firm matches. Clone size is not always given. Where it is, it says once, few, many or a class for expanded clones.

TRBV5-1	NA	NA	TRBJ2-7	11	CASRQDVEQYF	TGCGCCAGCAGACAGGACGTCGAGCAGTACTTC
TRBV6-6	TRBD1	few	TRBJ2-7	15	CASRPPGQGKLEQYF	TGTGCCAGCAGGCCTCCGGGACAGGGTAAACTCGAGCAGTACTTC
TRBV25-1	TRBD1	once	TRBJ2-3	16	CASSRDRGLSTDTQYF	TGTGCCAGCAGCCGGGACAGGGGTTTGAGCACAGATACGCAGTATTTT
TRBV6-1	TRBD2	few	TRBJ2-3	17	CASSGRTSGDGTDTQYF	TGTGCCAGCAGTGGTAGGACTAGCGGGGATGGGACAGATACGCAGTATTTT
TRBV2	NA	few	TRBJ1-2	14	CASSVPDRNYGYTF	TGTGCCAGCAGTGTACCGGACAGAAACTATGGCTACACCTTC
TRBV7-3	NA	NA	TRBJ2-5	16	CASSLTPSDTGETQYF	TGTGCCAGCAGCTTAACCCCTTCAGACACGGGGGAGACCCAGTACTTC
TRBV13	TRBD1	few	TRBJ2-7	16	CASRKGTAEYSYEQYF	TGTGCCAGCAGAAAGGGGACAGCCGAGTACTCCTACGAGCAGTACTTC
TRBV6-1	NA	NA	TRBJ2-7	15	CASQTTSPASYEQYF	TGTGCCAGTCAGACGACTAGTCCGGCGTCCTACGAGCAGTACTTC
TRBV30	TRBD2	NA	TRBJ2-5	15	CAWSVGRGRQETQYF	TGTGCCTGGAGTGTCGGGAGGGGTCGGCAAGAGACCCAGTACTTC
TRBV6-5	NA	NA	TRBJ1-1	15	CASSSPGEPNTEAFF	TGTGCCAGCAGTTCCCCGGGTGAACCGAACACTGAAGCTTTCTTT
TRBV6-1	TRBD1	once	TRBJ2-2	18	CASSGGQGFSRITGELFF	TGTGCCAGCAGTGGGGGACAGGGTTTCTCTCGGATCACCGGGGAGCTGTTTTTT
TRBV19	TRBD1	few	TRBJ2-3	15	CASTLRGQGADTQYF	TGTGCCAGTACGTTAAGGGGACAGGGTGCAGATACGCAGTATTTT
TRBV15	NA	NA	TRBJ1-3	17	CATSRVDRPISGNTIYF	TGTGCCACCAGCAGAGTCGACAGGCCCATCTCTGGAAACACCATATATTTT
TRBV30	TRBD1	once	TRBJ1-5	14	CAWSQGTASQPQHF	TGTGCCTGGAGTCAAGGGACAGCCTCTCAGCCCCAGCATTTT
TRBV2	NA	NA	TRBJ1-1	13	CASKPGPYTEAFF	TGTGCCAGTAAACCGGGTCCCTATACTGAAGCTTTCTTT
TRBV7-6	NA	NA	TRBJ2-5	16	CASSSSARSRAQTQYF	TGTGCCAGCAGCTCCTCAGCGAGGTCCAGGGCCCAGACCCAGTACTTC
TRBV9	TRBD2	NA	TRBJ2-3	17	CASSVAPSGLLADTQYF	TGTGCCAGCAGCGTAGCTCCTAGCGGGCTATTGGCAGATACGCAGTATTTT
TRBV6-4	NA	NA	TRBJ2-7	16	CASSELHGEDPYEQYF	TGTGCCAGCAGTGAATTACATGGGGAGGATCCCTACGAGCAGTACTTC
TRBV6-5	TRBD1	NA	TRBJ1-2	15	CASSTRDRGSYGYTF	TGTGCCAGCAGTACCCGGGACAGAGGGTCCTATGGCTACACCTTC
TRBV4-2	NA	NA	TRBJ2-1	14	CASSQDRPYNEQFF	TGTGCCAGCAGCCAAGATCGTCCCTACAATGAGCAGTTCTTC
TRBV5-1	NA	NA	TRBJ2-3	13	CASSYTGTDTQYF	TGCGCCAGCAGCTACACAGGCACAGATACGCAGTATTTT
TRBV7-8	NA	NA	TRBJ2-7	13	CASSLQGAGEQYF	TGTGCCAGCAGCTTGCAAGGGGCAGGGGAGCAGTACTTC
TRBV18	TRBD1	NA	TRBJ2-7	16	CASSPLTGKVTYEQYF	TGCGCCAGCTCACCCTTGACAGGGAAGGTAACCTACGAGCAGTACTTC
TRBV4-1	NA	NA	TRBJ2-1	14	CASSQDPTYNEQFF	TGCGCCAGCAGCCAAGATCCCACTTACAATGAGCAGTTCTTC
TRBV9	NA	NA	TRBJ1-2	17	CASSVERDTTYLYGYTF	TGTGCCAGCAGCGTAGAGAGGGACACCACATATCTCTATGGCTACACCTTC
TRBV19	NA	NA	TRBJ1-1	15	CASSIAESGVTEAFF	TGTGCCAGTAGTATAGCGGAAAGCGGGGTCACTGAAGCTTTCTTT
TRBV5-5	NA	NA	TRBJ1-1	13	CASSATGYTEAFF	TGTGCCAGCAGCGCAACAGGGTACACTGAAGCTTTCTTT
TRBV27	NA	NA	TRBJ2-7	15	CASSGAGHASYEQYF	TGTGCCAGCAGTGGGGCAGGCCACGCGTCCTACGAGCAGTACTTC
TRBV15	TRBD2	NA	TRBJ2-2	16	CATSSLAGANTGELFF	TGTGCCACCAGCAGTCTAGCGGGGGCGAACACCGGGGAGCTGTTTTTT
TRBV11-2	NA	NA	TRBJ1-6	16	CASSLAAGAHNSPLHF	TGTGCCAGCAGCTTAGCCGCAGGCGCCCATAATTCACCCCTCCACTTT
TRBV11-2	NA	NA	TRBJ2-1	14	CASSPSILNDEQFF	TGTGCCAGCAGCCCATCAATCCTAAACGATGAGCAGTTCTTC
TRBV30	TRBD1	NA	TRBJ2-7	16	CAWSVRDSKSSYEQYF	TGTGCCTGGAGTGTACGGGACAGTAAGAGCTCCTACGAGCAGTACTTC
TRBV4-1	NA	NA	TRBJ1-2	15	CASSQDFGGNYGYTF	TGCGCCAGCAGCCAAGATTTTGGAGGGAACTATGGCTACACCTTC
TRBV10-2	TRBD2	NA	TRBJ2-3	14	CASSESGGSATQYF	TGCGCCAGCAGTGAGAGCGGGGGATCCGCCACGCAGTATTTT
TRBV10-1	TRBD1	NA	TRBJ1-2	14	CASSRDRGGYGYTF	TGCGCCAGCAGCCGCGACAGGGGAGGCTATGGCTACACCTTC
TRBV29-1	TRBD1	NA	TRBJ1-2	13	CSVDSGGHYGYTF	TGCAGCGTTGACTCAGGGGGCCACTATGGCTACACCTTC
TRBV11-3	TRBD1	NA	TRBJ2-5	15	CASSISGQGLETQYF	TGTGCCAGCAGCATATCAGGACAGGGGCTGGAGACCCAGTACTTC